This T cell receptor beta chain was observed in a study of T cells after yellow fever vaccination. This clonotype was seen a few times. TCRdb re-derived calls from the 5' RACE reads in MiXCR, one entry per CDR3 protein. The sample yields roughly 110,000 distinct CDR3 sequences, more than 7.5% seen once. V was shortened by 5 bases and J by 1 base, with 8 bases between the two germline ends. This CDR3 region has 13 residues. Germline V lookup: CDR1 LGHNA, CDR2 YSLEER. The sequences come from CD8+ T cells sorted from PBMCs, collected 45 days after the yellow fever booster vaccination. This TCR derives from a man aged 25-45 years who received the YFV17D yellow fever vaccine. This chain uses TRBV4-3 with TRBJ1-1, with D hard to call. The CDR3 DNA is TGCGCCAGCAGCTGGGCGGAGAACACTGAAGCTTTCTTT. This encodes CASSWAENTEAFF.